This TCR beta chain was sequenced during a study of T-cell memory formation after mild COVID-19. Unmatched junction bases numbered 6, after V lost 2 bases and J lost 4 bases. The V gene's germline CDR1 is MRHNA and CDR2 SNTAGT. The CDR3 loop spans 16 amino acids. Study results and limitations: Of the contracting clones, CD4+ ones lay mainly in CM and EM, and CD8+ ones in EMRA.

This clonotype was picked up many times. As yet, its antigen is unknown. Each CDR3 protein gets one entry after TCRdb re-called the 5' RACE reads with MiXCR. Among around 45,000 distinct CDR3 sequences listed, 9.5% were seen once. This chain joins TRBV6-4 and TRBJ2-3, with 10 bases lining up with TRBD2. Sequences were obtained from PBMCs or a T cell subset sorted from them (not recorded which). This clonotype was sampled from an adult woman who had mild COVID-19 (a few samples of this study predate the infection). Cell type and time point are not known. The CDR3 region has the DNA TGTGCCAGCAGTGACGAAGCGGGGGGGCCATCAGATACGCAGTATTTT. It encodes CASSDEAGGPSDTQYF.